A selection of T cell receptor beta chains follows, all from one sample in a study of T cell responses to AZD1222 COVID-19 vaccine. Data came from immunoSEQ multiplex PCR; TCRdb stores just in-frame clones and leaves some out. The sample shows 150,000 to 200,000 clones, over 75% of them seen only once. Sequencing was performed on peripheral blood, taken on day 0 of AZD1222 vaccination. The receptors originated from an adult in good health. Both conserved end residues are part of each CDR3.

>TRBV13
CASGGQSRTDTQYF
>TRBV11-2
CASSPWGRGPANTEAFF
>TRBV5-1
CASRPTVGARQSQHF
>TRBV7-3
CASSFGSVGGELFF
>TRBV27
CASRAELNTEAFF
>TRBV10-3
CATQADYGYTF
>TRBV10-3
CAISESVVDTQYF
>TRBV3-1/TRBV3-2
CASSQDRGQPQHF
>TRBV3-1/TRBV3-2
CASSQVGTEAFF
>TRBV6-5
CASRPTAAMNTEAFF
>TRBV10-3
CAISSKGTANTEAFF
>TRBV5-1
CASSLGGGDSPLHF
>TRBV9
CASSVGRGDNEQFF
>TRBV5-1
CASSWDQERQFF
>TRBV28
CASKRGPDTQYF
>TRBV27
CASSLEGPGQPQSSYNSPLHF
>TRBV5-4
CASSLAGGAPIF
>TRBV4-3
CASSQDGIDTDTQYF
>TRBV18
CASSTGTGDWETQYF
>TRBV7-2
CASSPTTENTEAFF
>TRBV6-1
CASSGRTSHTTGYEQYF
>TRBV27
CASSWSLGTGELFF
>TRBV7-6
CASSLGSEQFF
>TRBV12-3/TRBV12-4
CASSFALDTQYF
>TRBV19
CASRTDRSSGNTIYF
>TRBV6-1
CASSEAGSTQHF
>TRBV9
CASSVALTHEQFF
>TRBV6-2/TRBV6-3
CASSYWEGQGLSYTEAFF
>TRBV5-5
CASSREISGRNTEAFF
>TRBV2
CARGLGSTDTQYF
>TRBV7-8
CASSWTGQGISTDTQYF
>TRBV10-3
CAISDPGFQETQYF
>TRBV4-3
CASSQDLGVTEAFF
>TRBV28
CASSLAGTGGNTIYF
>TRBV10-3
CAIRSGQAISNTGELFF
>TRBV4-2
CASSSDFTSSGQGFYGYTF
>TRBV3-1/TRBV3-2
CASSQSLSGNTIYF
>TRBV7-9
CASHGQGAEETQYF
>TRBV4-2
CASSQEDRKSYEQYF
>TRBV7-9
CASSPGTGGREKLFF
>TRBV9
CASRDNSGNTIYF
>TRBV18
CASSPPSFRNTEAFF
>TRBV10-3
CAISDGDGTEAFF
>TRBV10-3
CAISEPTGGDSPLHF
>TRBV18
CASSPPGTSGGNEQFF
>TRBV5-6
CASSFGGGPFGNTIYF
>TRBV27
CASSSRASGGFGETQYF
>TRBV11-2
CASSLEGGRFQETQYF
>TRBV5-1
CASSLGQPRGANEKLFF
>TRBV27
CASNFGPAGALYEQYF
>TRBV4-1
CASSYTTGIFGGYTF
>TRBV5-8
CASSLSGVNEKLFF